This entry lists 25 T cell receptor beta chains sequenced from one sample in a study of blood T cell repertoires in COVID-19. Repertoires were generated with immunoSEQ multiplex PCR, while TCRdb's copy carries only in-frame clones and drops some. The data hold 150,000 or so clones, with around 80% observed a single time. Material for sequencing was peripheral blood. The source is a human donor with acute or convalescent COVID-19. The donor label of this sample is uncertain.

The V call is TRBV9, the J call TRBJ1-3; no clear D gene. The CDR3 extends over 19 amino acids. Germline lookup yields CDR1 SGDLS and CDR2 YYNGEE. Trimming shortened V by 0 bases and J by 0 bases, and 19 bases separated the two germline ends. CDR3 DNA: TGTGCCAGCAGCGTAGGGTCTTTTGAGGGCACGGTCTCTGGAAACACCATATATTTT. This encodes CASSVGSFEGTVSGNTIYF.

The J gene is TRBJ2-2, the V gene TRBV4-3; weak D call: TRBD1 (5 bases). Germline CDR1 LGHNA, CDR2 YSLEER. This CDR3 region has 13 residues. Trimming removed 4 bases from V and 7 bases from J, with 10 bases in between. CDR3 DNA sequence: TGCGCCAGCAGCCCAGGGTACAGCGGGGAGCTGTTTTTT. Its protein product is CASSPGYSGELFF.

The rearrangement links TRBV5-1 to TRBJ2-1, with D perhaps TRBD1 (5 bases). The CDR3 totals 16 residues. Germline V gene lookup returns CDR1 SGHRS and CDR2 YFSETQ. The V end was cut by 0 bases, the J end by 9 bases, with 19 bases between. The CDR3 DNA sequence: TGCGCCAGCAGCTTGGGGCAGGGAAACTCGTGGGGTGAGCAGTTCTTC. Protein: CASSLGQGNSWGEQFF. The full variable domain, with the rest looked up from reference TRBV5-1 and TRBJ2-1, is KAGVTQTPRYLIKTRGQQVTLSCSPISGHRSVSWYQQTPGQGLQFLFEYFSETQRNKGNFPGRFSGRQFSNSRSEMNVSTLELGDSALYLCASSLGQGNSWGEQFFGPGTRLTVL.

V usage is TRBV7-9 and J usage is TRBJ2-3, with TRBD2 matching over 12 bases. J gave up 7 bases and V 5 bases, and 4 bases lay outside the gene matches. Looked up from germline, CDR1 is SEHNR and CDR2 is FQNEAQ (reference sequence). The CDR3 length is 14 residues. CDR3 sequence reads: CASSLGLAGNTQYF. The DNA of the CDR3 is TGTGCCAGCAGCCTCGGACTAGCGGGAAATACGCAGTATTTT.

This chain uses TRBV7-9 with TRBJ2-2; 7 positions agree with TRBD2. CDR1 is SEHNR and CDR2 is FQNEAQ in the germline V gene (reference sequence). The CDR3 sequence is 15 residues long. V was pared by 4 bases and J by 4 bases, with 6 bases of the junction left unmatched. The CDR3: CASSSGTGGTGELFF. CDR3 coding DNA: TGTGCCAGCAGCTCAGGGACGGGGGGCACCGGGGAGCTGTTTTTT.

The gene calls are TRBV10-3 and TRBJ2-1, with D tentatively TRBD2 (5 bases). The germline V gene has CDR1 ENHRY and CDR2 SYGVKD. CDR3 size: 15 residues. V gave up 2 bases and J gave up 6 bases, with 14 bases separating them. DNA for the CDR3: TGTGCCATCAGTGAGGCAGTAGAGGGTCCCAATGAGCAGTTCTTC. Translated: CAISEAVEGPNEQFF.

This chain uses TRBV6-5 with TRBJ1-1; TRBD1 agrees at 9 bases. Losses at the gene ends were 8 bases for V and 1 base for J; bases not matched to a gene: 8. The germline gives CDR1 MNHEY, CDR2 SVGAGI. The CDR3 is 15 residues long. The CDR3, as DNA: TGTGCCAGCTCCAGCCCGGACAGGGGGAACACTGAAGCTTTCTTT. It yields the protein CASSSPDRGNTEAFF.

This clone has just one count. This rearrangement joins TRBV19 to TRBJ2-3; 10 nucleotides line up with TRBD2. Germline CDR1 and CDR2: LNHDA and SQIVND (reference sequence). With V trimmed by 5 bases and J by 2 bases, 1 base remained unmatched. The CDR3 length is 14 residues. The CDR3 protein is CASSLAGDTDTQYF. As DNA, the CDR3 is TGTGCCAGTAGTCTAGCGGGGGACACAGATACGCAGTATTTT.

The CDR3 loop is CASSIPQAHSNQPQHF. DNA for the CDR3: TGTGCCAGTAGTATCCCACAGGCCCATAGCAATCAGCCCCAGCATTTT. The chain recombines TRBV19 with TRBJ1-5, with a weak D call TRBD1 (5 bases). Trimming cost V 3 bases and J 0 bases, with 12 bases left between them. This CDR3 contains 16 residues. Germline values: CDR1 LNHDA, CDR2 SQIVND (reference sequence).

Points on this clone: At one of its ends the junction is not consistent with the germline gene, which may arise from a read error. The gene calls are TRBV7-7 and TRBJ2-2, with D possibly matching TRBD1 (6 bases). This CDR3 is 16 amino acids long. Germline assignment: CDR1 SSHAT and CDR2 FNYEAQ (reference sequence). The CDR3 region has the DNA TGTGCTAGCAGCTTCTCTGGGGCAGGGGACACCGGGGAGCTGTTTTTT. Translated, it gives CASSFSGAGDTGELFF.

The chain has TRBV27 and TRBJ1-6; TRBD1 matches at 12 bases. The CDR3 contains 17 residues. Germline loops: CDR1 MNHEY, CDR2 SMNVEV (reference sequence). V lost 3 bases and J lost 10; bases outside the gene matches: 10. DNA for the CDR3: TGTGCCAGCAGTTTCCGGGACAGGGGGCAGGGGGGATCACCCCTCCACTTT. Translated, it gives CASSFRDRGQGGSPLHF.

J is TRBJ1-6 and V is TRBV27; maybe TRBD1 (6 bases). Germline V gives CDR1 MNHEY, CDR2 SMNVEV (reference sequence). The CDR3 is 14 amino acids. Trimming stripped 6 bases from V and 6 bases from J, with 12 bases between. The CDR3 nucleotides are TGTGCCAGCAGCCCCGGACAGTTTAATTCACCCCTCCACTTT. It translates to CASSPGQFNSPLHF.

This chain connects TRBV7-2 to TRBJ1-1; a possible D gene is TRBD1 (5 bases). Germline V gene data show CDR1 as SGHTA and CDR2 as FQGNSA. The CDR3 spans 14 residues. V was trimmed by 5 bases and J by 6 bases, leaving 16 bases between them. The CDR3 region has the DNA TGTGCCAGCAGCCTCATGGCGGGGGGAGCTGAAGCTTTCTTT. Translated: CASSLMAGGAEAFF.

The chain joins TRBV20-1 to TRBJ2-5, with 7 bases aligning to TRBD2. The CDR3 totals 11 residues. Germline V gene data show CDR1 as DFQATT and CDR2 as SNEGSKA (reference sequence). The CDR3 DNA is TGCAGAGCGGGACCGGAAGAGACCCAGTACTTC. It yields the protein CRAGPEETQYF.

The chain links TRBV5-1 to TRBJ2-7; 13 nucleotides agree with TRBD2. The CDR3 is 18 amino acids. With 0 bases clipped from V and 0 bases from J, the junction kept 6 bases outside the gene matches. Germline V CDR1 and CDR2: SGHRS, YFSETQ. CDR3 sequence: CASSLGLAGGPSSYEQYF. CDR3 in DNA: TGCGCCAGCAGCTTGGGACTAGCGGGGGGACCGAGCTCCTACGAGCAGTACTTC.

The V call is TRBV18, the J call TRBJ2-3; 10 positions agree with TRBD2. Germline V gene sequence: CDR1 KGHSH, CDR2 LQKENI. The ends lost 6 bases at V and 2 bases at J; junction bases unmatched: 11. The CDR3 totals 17 residues. CDR3 bases: TGTGCCAGCTCCCTAGTAGCGGGGGGCTCTCCCACAGATACGCAGTATTTT. Encoded protein: CASSLVAGGSPTDTQYF.

The chain employs TRBV2 and TRBJ1-6, with TRBD1 identical over 8 bases. Germline values: CDR1 SNHLY, CDR2 FYNNEI. The CDR3 contains 16 residues. The ends lost 7 bases at V and 7 bases at J; junction bases unmatched: 12. CDR3 protein: CASTRFGQGGNSPLHF. CDR3 nucleotide sequence: TGTGCCAGCACTAGATTCGGACAGGGAGGGAATTCACCCCTCCACTTT.

The chain uses TRBV18 and TRBJ2-3; D call uncertain. CDR1 is KGHSH, CDR2 LQKENI, per germline. This CDR3 spans 13 amino acids. Trimming stripped 0 bases from V and 6 bases from J, with 7 bases between. DNA of the CDR3: TGTGCCAGCTCACCACCGGTCAGGGATACGCAGTATTTT. It is translated as CASSPPVRDTQYF. The complete variable domain, with remaining parts taken from reference TRBV18 and TRBJ2-3, reads NAGVMQNPRHLVRRRGQEARLRCSPMKGHSHVYWYRQLPEEGLKFMVYLQKENIIDESGMPKERFSAEFPKEGPSILRIQQVVRGDSAAYFCASSPPVRDTQYFGPGTRLTVL.

The chain couples TRBV5-1 to TRBJ2-1, with 8 bases matching TRBD2. CDR1 and CDR2 (germline): SGHRS, YFSETQ. CDR3 size: 14 residues. V dropped 4 bases and J dropped 10; count of bases not matched to a gene: 10. In DNA, the CDR3 is TGCGCCAGCAGCCTCTGGCGGGGGGCCCTGGAGCAGTTCTTC. Its protein product is CASSLWRGALEQFF.

The CDR3 reads CASSSLRTNYGYTF. The CDR3, as DNA: TGCGCCAGCAGCTCCTTGCGGACTAACTATGGCTACACCTTC. The rearrangement joins TRBV5-1 to TRBJ1-2; no clear D gene. The germline V and J ends were trimmed by 3 bases and 0 bases, with 9 bases remaining between them. Germline CDR1 is SGHRS and CDR2 is YFSETQ. CDR3 size: 14 residues.

This sequence joins TRBV2 and TRBJ1-2, with a possible D match to TRBD1 (5 bases). Trimming stripped 6 bases from V and 0 bases from J, with 17 bases between. This CDR3 is 16 amino acids long. The germline gives CDR1 SNHLY, CDR2 FYNNEI. The CDR3 DNA follows: TGTGCCAGCAGCCAACGCAGGGTTAGGGCTAACTATGGCTACACCTTC. This gives the protein CASSQRRVRANYGYTF. The variable domain in full, completed from reference TRBV2 and TRBJ1-2, reads EPEVTQTPSHQVTQMGQEVILRCVPISNHLYFYWYRQILGQKVEFLVSFYNNEISEKSEIFDDQFSVERPDGSNFTLKIRSTKLEDSAMYFCASSQRRVRANYGYTFGSGTRLTVV.

This clone appeared a single time. The genes are TRBV9 and TRBJ2-3, with 8 positions matching TRBD2. Germline V gene lookup returns CDR1 SGDLS and CDR2 YYNGEE. This CDR3 is built from 15 residues. Trimming at V came to 4 bases and at J to 5 bases, leaving 9 bases not matched to a gene. The CDR3 DNA sequence: TGTGCCAGCAGCCCCGGGGGGGGGCTAGGAGATACGCAGTATTTT. It is translated as CASSPGGGLGDTQYF.

The chain combines TRBV30 with TRBJ1-1, with D unclear. With 1 base removed from V and 11 bases from J, the gap between germline ends came to 14 bases. Germline lookup yields CDR1 GTSNPN and CDR2 SVGIG (reference sequence). The CDR3 sequence is 12 residues long. This CDR3 reads CAWSGSSASAFF. The CDR3 nucleotides read TGTGCCTGGAGTGGGTCCTCGGCTAGTGCTTTCTTT.

The chain links TRBV5-1 to TRBJ2-7; weak D call: TRBD2 (6 bases). Deletions cut 0 bases from V and 3 bases from J, with 13 bases between. The CDR3 runs to 15 residues. CDR1 and CDR2 (germline): SGHRS, YFSETQ. CDR3 in amino acids: CASSLVAEEGYEQYF. The CDR3 DNA sequence: TGCGCCAGCAGCTTGGTAGCGGAGGAAGGCTACGAGCAGTACTTC.

V gene TRBV10-3 combines with J gene TRBJ1-2; tentatively, D is TRBD1 (6 bases). With 10 bases removed from V and 5 bases from J, the gap between germline ends came to 23 bases. The CDR3 totals 15 residues. The V gene's germline CDR1 is ENHRY and CDR2 SYGVKD. The CDR3 is CATYHTDTQGYGYTF. The CDR3 bases are TGTGCCACCTACCATACGGACACCCAGGGGTATGGCTACACCTTC.